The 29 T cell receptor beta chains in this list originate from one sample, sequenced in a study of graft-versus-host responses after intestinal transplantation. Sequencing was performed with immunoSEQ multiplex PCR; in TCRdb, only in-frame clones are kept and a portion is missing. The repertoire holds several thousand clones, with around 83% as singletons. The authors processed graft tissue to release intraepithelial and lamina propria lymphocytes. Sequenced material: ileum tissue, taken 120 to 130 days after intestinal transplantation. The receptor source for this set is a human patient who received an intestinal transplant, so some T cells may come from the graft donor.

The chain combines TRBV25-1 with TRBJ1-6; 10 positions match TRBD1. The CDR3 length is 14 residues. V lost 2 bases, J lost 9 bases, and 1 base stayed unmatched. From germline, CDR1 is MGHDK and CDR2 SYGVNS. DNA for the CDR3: TGTGCCAGCAGTGAAGGACAGGGGGTTTCACCCCTCCACTTT. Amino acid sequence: CASSEGQGVSPLHF.

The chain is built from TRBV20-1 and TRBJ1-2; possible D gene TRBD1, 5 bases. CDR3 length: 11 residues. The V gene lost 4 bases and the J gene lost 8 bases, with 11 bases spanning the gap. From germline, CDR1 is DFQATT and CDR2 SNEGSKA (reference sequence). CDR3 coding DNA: TGCAGTGCTAAGCAGGGTTACGGCTACACCTTC. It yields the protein CSAKQGYGYTF.

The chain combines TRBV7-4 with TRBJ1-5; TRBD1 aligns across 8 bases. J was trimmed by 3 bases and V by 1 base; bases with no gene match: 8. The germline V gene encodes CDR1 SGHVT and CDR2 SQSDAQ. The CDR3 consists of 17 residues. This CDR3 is CASSLGLRQGLNQPQHF. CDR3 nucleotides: TGTGCCAGCAGCTTAGGCCTAAGACAGGGGCTCAATCAGCCCCAGCATTTT.

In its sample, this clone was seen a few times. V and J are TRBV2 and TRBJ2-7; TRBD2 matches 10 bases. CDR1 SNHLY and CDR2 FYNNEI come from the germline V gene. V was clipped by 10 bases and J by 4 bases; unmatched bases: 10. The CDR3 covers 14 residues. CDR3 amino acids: CANRGDSGGYEQYF. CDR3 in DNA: TGTGCCAACAGGGGTGATAGCGGGGGGTACGAGCAGTACTTC.

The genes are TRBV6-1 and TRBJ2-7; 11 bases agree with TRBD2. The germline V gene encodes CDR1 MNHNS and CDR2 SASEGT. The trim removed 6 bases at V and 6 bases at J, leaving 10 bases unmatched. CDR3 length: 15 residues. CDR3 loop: CASSSLAGGVSEQYF. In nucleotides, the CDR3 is TGTGCCAGCAGCAGTCTAGCGGGAGGAGTTAGCGAGCAGTACTTC.

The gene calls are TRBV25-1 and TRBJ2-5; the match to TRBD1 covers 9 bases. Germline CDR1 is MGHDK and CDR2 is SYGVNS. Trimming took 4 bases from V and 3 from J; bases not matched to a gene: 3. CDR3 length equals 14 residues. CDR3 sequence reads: CASSVRDREETQYF. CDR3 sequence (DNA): TGTGCCAGCAGTGTCCGGGACAGGGAAGAGACCCAGTACTTC. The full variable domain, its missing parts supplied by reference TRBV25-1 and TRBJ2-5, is EADIYQTPRYLVIGTGKKITLECSQTMGHDKMYWYQQDPGMELHLIHYSYGVNSTEKGDLSSESTVSRIRTEHFPLTLESARPSHTSQYLCASSVRDREETQYFGPGTRLLVL.

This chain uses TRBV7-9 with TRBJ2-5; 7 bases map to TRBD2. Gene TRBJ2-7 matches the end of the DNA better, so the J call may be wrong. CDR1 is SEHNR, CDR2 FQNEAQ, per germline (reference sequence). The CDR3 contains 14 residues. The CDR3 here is CASSLAGGPGEQYF. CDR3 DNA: TGTGCCAGCAGCTTAGCGGGAGGGCCGGGCGAGCAGTACTTC.

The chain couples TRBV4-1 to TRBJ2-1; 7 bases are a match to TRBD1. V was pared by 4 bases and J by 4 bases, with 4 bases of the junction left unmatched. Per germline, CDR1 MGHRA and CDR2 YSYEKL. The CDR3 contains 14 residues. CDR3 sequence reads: CASSPWDSYNEQFF. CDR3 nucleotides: TGCGCCAGCAGCCCTTGGGACAGTTACAATGAGCAGTTCTTC.

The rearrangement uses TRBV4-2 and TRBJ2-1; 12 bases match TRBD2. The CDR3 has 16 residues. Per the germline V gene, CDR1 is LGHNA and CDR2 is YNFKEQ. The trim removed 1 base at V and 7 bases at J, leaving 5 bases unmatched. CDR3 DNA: TGTGCCAGCAGCCAAGGGACTAGCGGGGAGGGGAATGAGCAGTTCTTC. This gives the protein CASSQGTSGEGNEQFF.

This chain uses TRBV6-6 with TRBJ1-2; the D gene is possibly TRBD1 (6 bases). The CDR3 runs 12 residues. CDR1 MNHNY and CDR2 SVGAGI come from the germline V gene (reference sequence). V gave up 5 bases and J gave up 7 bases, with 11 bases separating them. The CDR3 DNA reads TGTGCCAGCAGTACTCAGGGGTTTGGCTACACCTTC. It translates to CASSTQGFGYTF.

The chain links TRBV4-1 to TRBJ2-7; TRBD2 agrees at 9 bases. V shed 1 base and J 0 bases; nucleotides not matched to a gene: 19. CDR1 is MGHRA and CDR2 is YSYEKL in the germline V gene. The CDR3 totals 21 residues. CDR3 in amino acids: CASSQVGPRRLAGILSYEQYF. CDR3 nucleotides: TGCGCCAGCAGCCAAGTCGGGCCCAGACGGCTAGCGGGAATACTCTCCTACGAGCAGTACTTC.

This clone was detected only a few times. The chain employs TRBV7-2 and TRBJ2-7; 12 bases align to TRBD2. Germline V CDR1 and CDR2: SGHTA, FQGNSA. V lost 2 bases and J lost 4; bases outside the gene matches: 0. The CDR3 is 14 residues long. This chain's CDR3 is CASSLLAGGYEQYF. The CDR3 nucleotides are TGTGCCAGCAGCTTACTAGCGGGAGGGTACGAGCAGTACTTC.

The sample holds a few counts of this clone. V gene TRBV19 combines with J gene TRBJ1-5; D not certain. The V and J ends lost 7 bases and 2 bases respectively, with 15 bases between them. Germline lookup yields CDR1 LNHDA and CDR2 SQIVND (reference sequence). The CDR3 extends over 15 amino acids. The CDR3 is CASTPGPARNQPQHF. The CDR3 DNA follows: TGTGCCAGTACCCCGGGTCCCGCGCGCAATCAGCCCCAGCATTTT.

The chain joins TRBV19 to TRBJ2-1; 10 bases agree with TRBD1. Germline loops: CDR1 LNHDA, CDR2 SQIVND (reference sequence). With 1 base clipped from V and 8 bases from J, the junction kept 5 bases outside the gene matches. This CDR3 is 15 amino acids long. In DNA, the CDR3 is TGTGCCAGTAGTATAGGTGGGACAGGGGCCCATGAGCAGTTCTTC. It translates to CASSIGGTGAHEQFF.

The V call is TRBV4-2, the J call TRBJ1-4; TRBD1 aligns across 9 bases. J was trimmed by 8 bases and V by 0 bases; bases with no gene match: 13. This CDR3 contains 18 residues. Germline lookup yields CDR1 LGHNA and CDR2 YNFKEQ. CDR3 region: CASSQDLQGAEVGEKLFF. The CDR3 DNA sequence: TGTGCCAGCAGCCAAGATCTACAGGGGGCTGAGGTAGGGGAAAAACTGTTTTTT.

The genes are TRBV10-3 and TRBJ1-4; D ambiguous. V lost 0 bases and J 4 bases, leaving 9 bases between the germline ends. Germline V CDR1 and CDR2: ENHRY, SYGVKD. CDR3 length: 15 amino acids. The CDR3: CAISESLGINEKLFF. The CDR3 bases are TGTGCCATCAGTGAGTCTCTTGGGATTAATGAAAAACTGTTTTTT.

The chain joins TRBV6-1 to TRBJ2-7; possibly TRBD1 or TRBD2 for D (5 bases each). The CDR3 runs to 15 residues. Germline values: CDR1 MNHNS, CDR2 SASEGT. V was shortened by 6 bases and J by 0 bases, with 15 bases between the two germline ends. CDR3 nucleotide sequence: TGTGCCAGCAGCGCCGGGACCCCAAGCTCCTACGAGCAGTACTTC. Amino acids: CASSAGTPSSYEQYF.

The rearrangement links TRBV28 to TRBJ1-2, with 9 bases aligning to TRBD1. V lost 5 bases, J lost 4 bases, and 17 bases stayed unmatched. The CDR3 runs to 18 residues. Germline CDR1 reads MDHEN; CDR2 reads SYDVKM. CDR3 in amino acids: CASSLNIRTGAQGYGYTF. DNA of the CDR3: TGTGCCAGCAGTCTCAACATCCGGACAGGGGCCCAGGGCTATGGCTACACCTTC.

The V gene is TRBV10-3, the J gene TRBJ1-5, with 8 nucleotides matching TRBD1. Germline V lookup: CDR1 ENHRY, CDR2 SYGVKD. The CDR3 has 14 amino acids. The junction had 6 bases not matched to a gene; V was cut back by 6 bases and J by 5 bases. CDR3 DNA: TGTGCCATCAGCGCATCAGGGGGCGATCAGCCCCAGCATTTT. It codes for CAISASGGDQPQHF.

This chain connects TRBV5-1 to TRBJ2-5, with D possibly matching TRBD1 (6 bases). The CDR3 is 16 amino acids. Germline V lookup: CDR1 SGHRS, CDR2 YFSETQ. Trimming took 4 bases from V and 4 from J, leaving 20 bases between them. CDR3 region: CASSPPDRQRGETQYF. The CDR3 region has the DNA TGCGCCAGCAGCCCCCCCGACAGGCAGAGAGGAGAGACCCAGTACTTC. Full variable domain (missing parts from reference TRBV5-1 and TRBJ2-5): KAGVTQTPRYLIKTRGQQVTLSCSPISGHRSVSWYQQTPGQGLQFLFEYFSETQRNKGNFPGRFSGRQFSNSRSEMNVSTLELGDSALYLCASSPPDRQRGETQYFGPGTRLLVL.

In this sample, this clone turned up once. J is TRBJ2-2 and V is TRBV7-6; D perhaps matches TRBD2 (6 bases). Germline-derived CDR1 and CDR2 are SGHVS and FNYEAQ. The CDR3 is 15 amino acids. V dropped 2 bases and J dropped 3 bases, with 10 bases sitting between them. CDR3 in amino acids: CASSLSSAYTGELFF. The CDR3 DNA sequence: TGTGCCAGCAGCTTATCTAGCGCCTACACCGGGGAGCTGTTTTTT. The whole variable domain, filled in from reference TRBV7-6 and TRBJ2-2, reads GAGVSQSPRYKVTKRGQDVALRCDPISGHVSLYWYRQALGQGPEFLTYFNYEAQQDKSGLPNDRFSAERPEGSISTLTIQRTEQRDSAMYRCASSLSSAYTGELFFGEGSRLTVL.

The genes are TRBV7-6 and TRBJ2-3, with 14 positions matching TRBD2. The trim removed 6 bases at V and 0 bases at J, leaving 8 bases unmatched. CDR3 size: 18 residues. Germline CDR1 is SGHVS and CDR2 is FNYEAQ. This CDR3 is CASSSGTSGRKSTDTQYF. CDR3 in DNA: TGTGCCAGCAGTTCCGGGACTAGCGGGAGAAAGAGCACAGATACGCAGTATTTT.

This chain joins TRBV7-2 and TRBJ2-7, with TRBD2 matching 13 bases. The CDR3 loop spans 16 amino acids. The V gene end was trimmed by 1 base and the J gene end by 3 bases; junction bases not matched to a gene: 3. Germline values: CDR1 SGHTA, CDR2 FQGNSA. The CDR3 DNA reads TGTGCCAGCAGCTTAGAAGGGACTAGCGGGATCTACGAGCAGTACTTC. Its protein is CASSLEGTSGIYEQYF.

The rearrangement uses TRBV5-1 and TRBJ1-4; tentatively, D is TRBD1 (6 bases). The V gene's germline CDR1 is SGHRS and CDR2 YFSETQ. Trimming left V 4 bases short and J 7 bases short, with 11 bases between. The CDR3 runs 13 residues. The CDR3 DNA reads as TGCGCCAGCAGCAAGGGAGGGGGTGAAAAACTGTTTTTT. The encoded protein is CASSKGGGEKLFF.

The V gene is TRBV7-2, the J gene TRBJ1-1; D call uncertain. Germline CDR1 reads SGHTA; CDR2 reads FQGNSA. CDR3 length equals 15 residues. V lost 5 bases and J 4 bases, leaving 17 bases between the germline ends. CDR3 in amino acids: CASSPWEASRTEAFF. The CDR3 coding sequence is TGTGCCAGCAGCCCCTGGGAAGCTTCCCGCACTGAAGCTTTCTTT.

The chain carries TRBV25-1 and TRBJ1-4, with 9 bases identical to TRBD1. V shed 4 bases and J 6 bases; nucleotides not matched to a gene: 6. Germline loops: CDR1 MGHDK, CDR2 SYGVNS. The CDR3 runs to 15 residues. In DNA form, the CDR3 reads TGTGCCAGCAGTGGACCGGGACAGGGAGATGAAAAACTGTTTTTT. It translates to CASSGPGQGDEKLFF.

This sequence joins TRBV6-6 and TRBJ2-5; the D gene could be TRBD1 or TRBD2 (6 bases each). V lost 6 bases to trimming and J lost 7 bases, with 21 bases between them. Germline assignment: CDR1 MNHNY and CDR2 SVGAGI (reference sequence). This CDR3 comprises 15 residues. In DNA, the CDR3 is TGTGCCAGCAGCCCCCGTCCGGGGGAAGGGGGGACCCAGTACTTC. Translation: CASSPRPGEGGTQYF.

CDR3 DNA sequence: TGTGCCATCAGTGATCGGGCAGGGTACGACGAGCAGTACTTC. Amino acid sequence: CAISDRAGYDEQYF. This chain uses TRBV10-3 with TRBJ2-5; D is possibly TRBD1 (5 bases). The closer fit of TRBJ2-7 to the DNA end suggests the J call may be wrong. Germline-derived CDR1 and CDR2 are ENHRY and SYGVKD. The CDR3 length is 14 residues.

CDR3 loop: CASRLDRTGCEQYF. In nucleotides, the CDR3 is TGTGCAAGTCGCTTAGACAGGACTGGCTGCGAGCAGTACTTC. The chain carries TRBV12-2 and TRBJ2-5. The J call may be in error: the DNA end matches TRBJ2-7 better. TRBV12-2 is deemed a pseudogene. This CDR3 comprises 14 residues.